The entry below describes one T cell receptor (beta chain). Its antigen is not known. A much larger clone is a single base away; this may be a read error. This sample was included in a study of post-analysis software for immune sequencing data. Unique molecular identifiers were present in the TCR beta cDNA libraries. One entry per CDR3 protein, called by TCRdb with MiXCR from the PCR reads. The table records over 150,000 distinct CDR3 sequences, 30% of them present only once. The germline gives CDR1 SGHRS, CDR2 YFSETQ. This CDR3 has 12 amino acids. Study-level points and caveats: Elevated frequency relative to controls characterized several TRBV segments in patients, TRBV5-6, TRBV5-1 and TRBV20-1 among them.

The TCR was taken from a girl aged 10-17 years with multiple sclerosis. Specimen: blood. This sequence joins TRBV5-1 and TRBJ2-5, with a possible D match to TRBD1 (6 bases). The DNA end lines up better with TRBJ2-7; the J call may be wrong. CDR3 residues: CASSLQGGEQYF. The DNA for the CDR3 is TGCGCCAGCAGCCTACAGGGTGGCGAGCAGTACTTC.